This T cell receptor (beta chain) originates from a study of post-analysis software for immune sequencing data (dated by TCRdb to 2013 to 2016). Study-wide context: Recorded disease courses included relapsing-remitting, secondary progressive and progressive-relapsing multiple sclerosis, with some patients lacking subtype annotation. The multiple sclerosis patient repertoires were compared with more than 9 previously published healthy control repertoires from donors aged roughly 6 to 25 years. A subset of samples was prepared in parallel using single-end sample barcoding, then pooled and co-amplified after Illumina adapter ligation. General conclusions and limits of the study: About five TRBV segments, including TRBV5-6, TRBV5-1 and TRBV20-1, were significantly more frequent in patients than controls. Normalized Chao1 diversity was significantly lower in multiple sclerosis patients than controls, suggesting substantial peripheral T-cell clonal expansion. The control group was slightly older than the multiple sclerosis patient group. Strong co-clustering of samples prepared in the same batch was shown by direct clustering with F measure, prompting a batch-effect correction.

Receptor libraries were prepared by PCR. For sequencing, an Illumina HiSeq 2500 was employed. To reduce PCR and sequencing biases, unique molecular identifiers were built into the TCR beta cDNA libraries. Per 1 to 10 million input T cells, roughly 500,000 cDNA molecules were obtained, such that each molecule approximated one T cell. The patient libraries were prepared and sequenced with the same protocol used for the earlier healthy control dataset. Samples belonging to the same batch were prepared together, multiplexed and sequenced on a shared HiSeq lane. Under the source paper's analysis protocol: MIGEC handled the raw barcoded reads, throwing out single-read molecular identifier groups before consensus assembly and CDR3 extraction. VDJtools was used for post-analysis of the clonotype tables, and diversity was normalized by down-sampling every dataset to the size of the smallest sample. Repertoire overlap clustering matched CDR3 amino acid but not nucleotide sequences to correct batch-related cross-sample contamination. The public reads were reprocessed in TCRdb via fastp at Q25 and MiXCR, keeping in-frame beta chains. CDR3 protein duplicates are merged, each entry listing the most common genes and DNA. TCRdb, not the original authors, processed these V and J calls. The sample table lists about 460,000 distinct CDR3 sequences, approximately 46% of them with a count of one. The ten largest clones add up to 9% to 14% of the sample.

Comment on this clonotype: Its antigen remains undetermined. No quality values exist for individual bases; no much larger clone is one base distant.

TCR beta repertoires were profiled from peripheral blood of approximately 13 young patients with multiple sclerosis to demonstrate the VDJtools post-analysis software. Multiple sclerosis patients were children and adolescents aged roughly 6 to 16 years. Reading from cysteine to phenylalanine, the CDR3 counts 14 amino acids. Of the read, only the CDR3 DNA is kept; its 42 bases are in frame from base 1. Here V drops 4 bases and J drops 2 bases, and the junction holds 5 bases not matched to any gene. The CDR1 and CDR2 encoded by the germline V gene are SQVTM and ANQGSEA. The receptor comes from a girl between 10 and 17 years old with multiple sclerosis. The sequence links TRBV29-1 to TRBJ2-5; 9 middle bases align to TRBD2. Sequencing was carried out using blood. CDR3 protein: CSVGSGSSQETQYF. Here is the DNA: TGCAGCGTTGGTAGCGGGAGCTCACAAGAGACCCAGTACTTC.